This T cell receptor (beta chain) comes out of a study of identical twins. Findings of the study overall: Models came in too low on out-of-frame TCR alpha sharing in monozygotic twins.

TCRdb analysed the 5' RACE reads with MiXCR anew, one entry per CDR3 protein. The data contain a few hundred thousand distinct CDR3 sequences, approximately 13% of them singletons. On this clonotype itself: The antigen is undetermined.

The CDR3 is made up of 14 amino acids. V was trimmed by 0 bases and J by 2 bases, leaving 11 bases between them. Looked up from germline, CDR1 is DFQATT and CDR2 is SNEGSKA (reference sequence). Among all donors, each was a healthy Caucasian. The same sample was also studied in work on yellow fever vaccine responses in identical twins.

The sequence was obtained from a woman under 30 in good health. The V and J genes are TRBV20-1 and TRBJ2-7, with a tentative D call TRBD2 (5 bases). Sequencing was done on a sample of CD8+ T cells sorted from blood. The CDR3 nucleotides are TGCAGTGCTAGAGATGGGTCGGGGACCTACGAGCAGTACGTC. Its protein product is CSARDGSGTYEQYV.